The sequence of this T cell receptor (beta chain) was determined in a study of Ad26.COV2.S vaccination and SARS-CoV-2 variants. Findings and limits, study-wide: Analyses of TCR breadth and depth may have underestimated total T cell responses.

Treatment given: over 15 received Ad26.COV2.S at low or high dose, single or two shots; several received placebo; per-sample allocation not given. Sampling occurred on day 63 after the first vaccine or placebo injection. Whoever gave the sample was an adult aged 18-55 years in Boston. Turning to this clone: Its specificity is unknown.

Trimming shortened V by 3 bases and J by 5 bases, and 11 bases separated the two germline ends. The CDR3 consists of 12 residues. Germline lookup yields CDR1 DFQATT and CDR2 SNEGSKA (reference sequence). Only in-frame clones appear in the TCRdb table, and some are missing; sequencing was by immunoSEQ multiplex PCR. The profile shows a few hundred thousand clones, 87% of them singletons. The rearrangement links TRBV20-1 to TRBJ2-7; D unresolved. The sequencing used peripheral blood, collected in a trial of Ad26.COV2.S vaccine versus placebo. The receptor was isolated from a person aged 18-60 years who received the Ad26.COV2.S COVID-19 vaccine or a placebo. Here the CDR3 DNA reads TGCAGTGCTAGTGAAGGGTCCGACGAGCAGTACTTC. Translation gives CSASEGSDEQYF.